A single sample is the source of the 21 T cell receptor beta chains below, sequenced in a study of T cell responses to AZD1222 COVID-19 vaccine. Measured with immunoSEQ multiplex PCR; TCRdb has only the in-frame clones, and not every one. The sample has 94,000 or so clones; 90% are singletons. The sample in question was peripheral blood, obtained on day 0 of AZD1222 vaccination. The receptors shown here come from an adult in good health.

V is TRBV10-3 and J is TRBJ2-3, with 7 bases identical to TRBD2. CDR1 and CDR2 (germline): ENHRY, SYGVKD. This CDR3 has 14 residues. The ends lost 10 bases at V and 2 bases at J; junction bases unmatched: 9. The CDR3 region has the DNA TGTGCCAGTACTAGCGATTACCTCACAGATACGCAGTATTTT. Amino acids: CASTSDYLTDTQYF.

Comment on this clone: One end of the junction is discordant with germline, which a read error may explain. This rearrangement joins TRBV3-1 (or the pseudogene TRBV3-2) to TRBJ1-2; no firm D call. Germline V gene sequence: CDR1 LGHDT, CDR2 YNNKEL (reference sequence). The CDR3 loop spans 15 amino acids. The CDR3 is CASSQDLSTVYRYTF. The CDR3 DNA reads as TGTGCCAGCAGCCAAGACCTTTCGACGGTCTATCGCTACACCTTC.

V and J are TRBV23-1 and TRBJ2-2; D remains ambiguous. TRBV23-1 carries the ORF label, with uncertain function. CDR3 size: 16 residues. Trimming left V 0 bases short and J 0 bases short, with 8 bases between. The CDR3 nucleotides read TGCGCCAGCAGTCAATCGCCGGTGGCGAACACCGGGGAGCTGTTTTTT. It yields the protein CASSQSPVANTGELFF.

This clone was counted once. The rearrangement uses TRBV28 and TRBJ2-1; D is possibly TRBD1 (6 bases). Germline CDR1 MDHEN, CDR2 SYDVKM. The CDR3 is made up of 13 amino acids. Trimming shortened V by 4 bases and J by 12 bases, and 16 bases separated the two germline ends. The CDR3 sequence: CASSSPARGGQFF. The CDR3 DNA reads as TGTGCCAGCAGTTCCCCCGCCAGGGGTGGGCAGTTCTTC.

The chain joins TRBV7-2 to TRBJ2-7, with 8 bases lining up with TRBD1. CDR3 length equals 13 residues. V shed 5 bases, J shed 5 bases, and the junction held 5 bases outside the gene matches. Germline CDR1 is SGHTA and CDR2 is FQGNSA. This CDR3 reads CASSPDRANEQYF. The CDR3 coding sequence is TGTGCCAGCAGCCCGGACAGGGCCAACGAGCAGTACTTC.

The chain uses TRBV7-6 and TRBJ1-3; a possible D gene is TRBD1 (6 bases). CDR1 and CDR2 (germline): SGHVS, FNYEAQ. This CDR3 spans 16 amino acids. Trimming removed 1 base at V and 0 bases at J, with 10 bases between. The CDR3 loop is CASSLGQVSSGNTIYF. For the CDR3, the DNA is TGTGCCAGCAGCTTAGGACAGGTCAGCTCTGGAAACACCATATATTTT.

The CDR3 sequence: CASSVGPAGYEQYF. CDR3 DNA: TGTGCCAGCAGCGTAGGACCGGCGGGCTACGAGCAGTACTTC. The V and J genes are TRBV9 and TRBJ2-7; D might be TRBD2 (5 bases). Germline V gene data show CDR1 as SGDLS and CDR2 as YYNGEE. The germline V and J ends were trimmed by 0 bases and 3 bases, with 10 bases remaining between them. The CDR3 is 14 residues long.

The J gene is TRBJ2-3, the V gene TRBV10-3; 9 bases fit TRBD2. Germline V lookup: CDR1 ENHRY, CDR2 SYGVKD. Losses at the gene ends were 0 bases for V and 4 bases for J; bases not matched to a gene: 5. The CDR3 length is 16 residues. In DNA, the CDR3 is TGTGCCATCAGTGAGTCTGCGGGAGGGCGGCCAGATACGCAGTATTTT. Translation gives CAISESAGGRPDTQYF.

The gene calls are TRBV7-3 and TRBJ1-1, with D possibly matching TRBD1 (6 bases). CDR1 is SGHTA, CDR2 FQGTGA, per germline. V was trimmed by 8 bases and J by 3 bases, leaving 22 bases between them. The CDR3 loop spans 16 amino acids. DNA for the CDR3: TGTGCCAGCCTACAAACCCCGGGCAGGGGAGACACTGAAGCTTTCTTT. It encodes CASLQTPGRGDTEAFF.

The chain is built from TRBV28 and TRBJ2-7, with 8 bases aligning to TRBD1. CDR1 and CDR2 (germline): MDHEN, SYDVKM. The V segment lost 4 bases and the J segment 5 bases; nucleotides outside the gene matches: 4. This CDR3 has 13 residues. Here the CDR3 reads CASSSGQADEQYF. The CDR3 DNA sequence: TGTGCCAGCAGTTCGGGACAGGCAGACGAGCAGTACTTC.

This clone has a handful of counts. The chain has TRBV19 and TRBJ2-2, with D possibly TRBD1 on 6 matching bases. V was pared by 7 bases and J by 2 bases, with 14 bases between. Germline CDR1 LNHDA, CDR2 SQIVND (reference sequence). The length of the CDR3 is 15 residues. The CDR3 loop reads CASIPGQENTGELFF. CDR3 coding DNA: TGTGCCAGTATACCGGGACAAGAAAACACCGGGGAGCTGTTTTTT.

To note about this clone: The junction departs from the called germline gene at one end, perhaps through a read error. The chain employs TRBV7-3 and TRBJ2-1; 7 nucleotides align to TRBD1. CDR3 length equals 15 residues. The germline V gene encodes CDR1 SGHTA and CDR2 FQGTGA. In DNA form, the CDR3 reads TGTGCCAGCAGCCTTACAGGGGTGTCCTCCAATGAGCAGTTCTTC. Its protein is CASSLTGVSSNEQFF.

This chain links TRBV5-6 with TRBJ1-6; TRBD1 aligns across 7 bases. This CDR3 is 16 amino acids long. The ends lost 1 base at V and 10 bases at J; junction bases unmatched: 11. Germline V CDR1 and CDR2: SGHDT, YYEEEE. In DNA, the CDR3 is TGTGCCAGCAGCTTGCCCGGGACAGACTATAGGTCACCCCTCCACTTT. Translated, it gives CASSLPGTDYRSPLHF.

This sequence joins TRBV5-1 and TRBJ1-1, with 9 bases that match TRBD1. V shed 1 base and J 5 bases; nucleotides not matched to a gene: 9. The CDR3 is made up of 16 amino acids. From germline, CDR1 is SGHRS and CDR2 YFSETQ. This CDR3 is CASSLRATGGNTEAFF. CDR3 bases: TGCGCCAGCAGCTTGAGGGCGACAGGGGGAAATACTGAAGCTTTCTTT.

This clone has only one observation. The chain uses TRBV19 and TRBJ2-3; TRBD1 matches 7 bases. The junction had 9 bases not matched to a gene; V was cut back by 4 bases and J by 2 bases. Germline V gives CDR1 LNHDA, CDR2 SQIVND (reference sequence). The CDR3 has 16 amino acids. CDR3 bases: TGTGCCAGTAGTACAGGGGGTACGGCACCCACAGATACGCAGTATTTT. This translates into CASSTGGTAPTDTQYF.

The chain uses TRBV3-1 (or the pseudogene TRBV3-2) and TRBJ2-3; 12 bases are shared with TRBD1. The CDR3 runs to 18 residues. Germline CDR1 is LGHDT and CDR2 is YNNKEL (reference sequence). The J segment lost 2 bases and the V segment lost 3 bases, leaving 9 bases of the junction unmatched. CDR3 region: CASSHRGTGGANTDTQYF. CDR3 DNA: TGTGCCAGCAGCCACCGAGGGACAGGGGGCGCAAACACAGATACGCAGTATTTT.

The count of this clone is one. The chain recombines TRBV3-1 (or the pseudogene TRBV3-2) with TRBJ2-3, with D maybe TRBD1 (6 bases). The CDR3 contains 17 residues. Germline V gives CDR1 LGHDT, CDR2 YNNKEL (reference sequence). V lost 0 bases and J 3 bases, leaving 16 bases between the germline ends. The CDR3: CASSQDRRRGGTDTQYF. In DNA, the CDR3 is TGTGCCAGCAGCCAAGATAGGCGCAGGGGCGGGACAGATACGCAGTATTTT.

The genes are TRBV6-5 and TRBJ2-3, with 8 nucleotides matching TRBD2. Germline loops: CDR1 MNHEY, CDR2 SVGAGI. J gave up 7 bases and V 2 bases, and 8 bases lay outside the gene matches. The CDR3 runs to 15 residues. CDR3 protein: CASSYRGTGGNTQYF. CDR3 nucleotide sequence: TGTGCCAGCAGTTACAGGGGGACGGGGGGGAATACGCAGTATTTT.

The rearrangement links TRBV5-1 to TRBJ2-3, with TRBD1 matching 7 bases. Per germline, CDR1 SGHRS and CDR2 YFSETQ. Trimming cost V 2 bases and J 2 bases; bases outside gene matches: 8. This CDR3 comprises 16 residues. The CDR3 coding sequence is TGCGCCAGCAGCTTCTCTGGACAGGCCAACACAGATACGCAGTATTTT. This gives the protein CASSFSGQANTDTQYF.

The chain joins TRBV2 to TRBJ1-2; D not resolved. CDR1 and CDR2 from the germline V gene are SNHLY and FYNNEI. The CDR3 is 14 residues long. Between the trimmed V and J ends, which lost 3 bases and 5 bases, there was a span of 13 bases. For the CDR3, the DNA is TGTGCCAGCAGTGACCGGCCTGAGGCGTATGGCTACACCTTC. This encodes CASSDRPEAYGYTF.

The chain recombines TRBV19 with TRBJ1-3, with no clear D. Per the germline V gene, CDR1 is LNHDA and CDR2 is SQIVND (reference sequence). The CDR3 runs to 14 residues. V was trimmed by 9 bases and J by 0 bases, leaving 12 bases between them. CDR3 loop: CARKTPLSGNTIYF. For the CDR3, the DNA is TGTGCCAGGAAGACACCGCTCTCTGGAAACACCATATATTTT.